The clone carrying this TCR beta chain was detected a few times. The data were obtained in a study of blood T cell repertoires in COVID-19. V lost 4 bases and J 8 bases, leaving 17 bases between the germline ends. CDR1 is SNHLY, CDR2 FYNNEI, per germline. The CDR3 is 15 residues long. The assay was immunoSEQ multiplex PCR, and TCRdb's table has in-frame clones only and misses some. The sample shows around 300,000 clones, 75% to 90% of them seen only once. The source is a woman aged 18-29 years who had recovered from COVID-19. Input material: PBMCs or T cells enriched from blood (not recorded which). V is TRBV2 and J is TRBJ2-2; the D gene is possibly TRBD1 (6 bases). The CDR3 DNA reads TGTGCCAGCAGTGGTCTACAGGGCATGGGGGGGGAGCTGTTTTTT. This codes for CASSGLQGMGGELFF.